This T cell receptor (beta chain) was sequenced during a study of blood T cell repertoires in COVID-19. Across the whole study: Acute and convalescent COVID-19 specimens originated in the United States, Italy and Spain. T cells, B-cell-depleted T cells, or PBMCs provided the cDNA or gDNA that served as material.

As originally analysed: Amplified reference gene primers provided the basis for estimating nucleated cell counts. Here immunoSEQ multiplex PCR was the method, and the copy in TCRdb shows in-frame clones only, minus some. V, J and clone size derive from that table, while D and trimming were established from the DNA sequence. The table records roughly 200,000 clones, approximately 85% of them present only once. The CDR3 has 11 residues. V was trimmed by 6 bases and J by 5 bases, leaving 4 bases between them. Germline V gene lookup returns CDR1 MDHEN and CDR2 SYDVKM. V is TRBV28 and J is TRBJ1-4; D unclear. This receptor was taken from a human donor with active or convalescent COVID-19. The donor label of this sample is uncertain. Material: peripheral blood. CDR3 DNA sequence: TGTGCCAGCAGATCAAATGAAAAACTGTTTTTT. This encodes CASRSNEKLFF.